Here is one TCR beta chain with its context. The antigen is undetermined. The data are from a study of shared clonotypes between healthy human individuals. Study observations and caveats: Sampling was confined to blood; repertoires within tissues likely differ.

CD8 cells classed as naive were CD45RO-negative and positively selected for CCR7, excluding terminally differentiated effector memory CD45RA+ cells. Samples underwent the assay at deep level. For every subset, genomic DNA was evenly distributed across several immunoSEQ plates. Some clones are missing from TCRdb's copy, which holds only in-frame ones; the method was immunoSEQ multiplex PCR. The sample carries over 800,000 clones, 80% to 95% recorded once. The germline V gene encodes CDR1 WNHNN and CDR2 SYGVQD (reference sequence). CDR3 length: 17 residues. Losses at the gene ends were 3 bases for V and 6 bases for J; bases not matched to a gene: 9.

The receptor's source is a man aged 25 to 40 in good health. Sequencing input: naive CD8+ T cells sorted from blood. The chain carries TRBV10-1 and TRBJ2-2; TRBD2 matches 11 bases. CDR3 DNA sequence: TGCGCCAGCAGTGATGGACTAGCGGGCACGGCGGCCGGGGAGCTGTTTTTT. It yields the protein CASSDGLAGTAAGELFF.